This T cell receptor beta chain was recorded in a study of control samples from healthy donors and cancer patients. Generated by immunoSEQ multiplex PCR, the TCRdb table keeps only in-frame clones and is missing some. The data contain tens of thousands of clones, about 91% of them singletons. V lost 6 bases to trimming and J lost 3 bases; unmatched junction nucleotides: 4. Germline lookup yields CDR1 SGHAT and CDR2 FQNNGV. This CDR3 is built from 15 residues. The chain employs TRBV11-2 and TRBJ2-2; 10 bases are shared with TRBD1. The receptor was isolated from a man aged 50 to 60 in good health. The material sequenced was blood. This chain's CDR3 is CASSQDRGYTGELFF. Written as DNA, the CDR3 is TGTGCCAGCAGTCAGGACAGGGGGTACACCGGGGAGCTGTTTTTT.